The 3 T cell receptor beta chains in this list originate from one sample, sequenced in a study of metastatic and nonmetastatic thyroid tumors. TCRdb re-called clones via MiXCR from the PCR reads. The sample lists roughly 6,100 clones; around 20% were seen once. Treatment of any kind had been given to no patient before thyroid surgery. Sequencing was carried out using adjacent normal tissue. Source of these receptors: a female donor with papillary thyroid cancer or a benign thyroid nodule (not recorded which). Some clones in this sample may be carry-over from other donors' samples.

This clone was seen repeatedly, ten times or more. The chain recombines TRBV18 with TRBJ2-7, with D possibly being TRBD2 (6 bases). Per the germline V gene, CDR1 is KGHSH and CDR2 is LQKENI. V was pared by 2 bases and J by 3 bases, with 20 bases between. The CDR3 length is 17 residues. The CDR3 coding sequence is TGTGCCAGCTCACCATTTGGAGGGTTTTGGAGTTACTACGAGCAGTACTTC. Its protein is CASSPFGGFWSYYEQYF. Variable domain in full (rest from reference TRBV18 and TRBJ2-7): NAGVMQNPRHLVRRRGQEARLRCSPMKGHSHVYWYRQLPEEGLKFMVYLQKENIIDESGMPKERFSAEFPKEGPSILRIQQVVRGDSAAYFCASSPFGGFWSYYEQYFGPGTRLTVT.

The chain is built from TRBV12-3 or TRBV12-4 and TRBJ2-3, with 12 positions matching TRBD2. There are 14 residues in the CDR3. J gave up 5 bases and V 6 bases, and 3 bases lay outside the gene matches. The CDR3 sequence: CASRTSGGQDTQYF. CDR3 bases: TGTGCCAGCAGAACTAGCGGGGGGCAAGATACGCAGTATTTT.

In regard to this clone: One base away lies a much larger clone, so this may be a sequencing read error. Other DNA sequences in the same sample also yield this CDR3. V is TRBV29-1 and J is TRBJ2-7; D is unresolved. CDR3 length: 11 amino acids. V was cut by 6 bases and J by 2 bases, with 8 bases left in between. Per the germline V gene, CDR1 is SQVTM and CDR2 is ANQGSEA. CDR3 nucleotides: TGCAGCGTCGACCGTCCCTACGAGCAGTACTTC. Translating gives CSVDRPYEQYF.